A selection of T cell receptor beta chains follows, all from one sample in a study of blood T cell repertoires in COVID-19. Profiling relied on immunoSEQ multiplex PCR, and the TCRdb table lists in-frame clones only, not all of them. The repertoire holds under 450,000 clones, about 91% seen once, with around an eighth in the top ten. The sample consisted of peripheral blood. All receptors derive from a woman between 50 and 59 years old with COVID-19, enrolled during active disease. The CDR3 runs from the conserved cysteine through the conserved F or W. The D gene is left open where the match is weak. Only some rows state a clone size, as once, few, many or a class for expanded clones.

CAWSGGQWDTEAFF	TGTGCCTGGAGCGGTGGACAGTGGGACACTGAAGCTTTCTTT	TRBJ1-1	TRBV30	.	.
CAWGRGRYGYTF	TGTGCCTGGGGGAGGGGTCGCTATGGCTACACCTTC	TRBJ1-2	TRBV30	.	.
CAWSTGFSGNTIYF	TGTGCCTGGAGTACAGGGTTCTCTGGAAACACCATATATTTT	TRBJ1-3	TRBV30	.	.
CAIRAGGGMETQYF	TGTGCCATCAGGGCAGGCGGGGGTATGGAGACCCAGTACTTC	TRBJ2-5	TRBV10-3	.	TRBD2
CASSLSLAGAGEQYF	TGTGCCAGCAGCTTGAGTCTAGCGGGGGCTGGCGAGCAGTACTTC	TRBJ2-7	TRBV5-6	.	TRBD2
CASSPDRGTDTQYF	TGTGCCAGTAGTCCAGACAGGGGCACAGATACGCAGTATTTT	TRBJ2-3	TRBV19	.	TRBD1
CASRDSLTYEQYF	TGTGCCAGCAGGGACAGCCTTACCTACGAGCAGTACTTC	TRBJ2-7	TRBV12-3/TRBV12-4	.	.
CASSQRNTEAFF	TGTGCCAGCAGCCAACGGAACACTGAAGCTTTCTTT	TRBJ1-1	TRBV3-1/TRBV3-2	.	.
CASRHGVRGPSGNTIYF	TGTGCCAGCAGACACGGAGTAAGGGGCCCCTCTGGAAACACCATATATTTT	TRBJ1-3	TRBV3-1/TRBV3-2	.	.
CASSEYSRNYGYTF	TGCGCCAGCAGTGAGTACAGCCGTAACTATGGCTACACCTTC	TRBJ1-2	TRBV10-2	few	.
CASSLREMNTEAFF	TGTGCCAGCAGCTTACGGGAGATGAACACTGAAGCTTTCTTT	TRBJ1-1	TRBV7-8	once	.
CASSLTGGLTNTEAFF	TGTGCCAGCAGCTTAACCGGAGGGCTCACGAACACTGAAGCTTTCTTT	TRBJ1-1	TRBV7-3	.	.
CASSLVSFSRFDGYTF	TGTGCCAGCAGCTTAGTTTCCTTCTCGAGATTCGATGGCTACACCTTC	TRBJ1-2	TRBV11-2	.	.
CASTPRGAKETQYF	TGTGCCAGTACCCCACGCGGAGCTAAAGAGACCCAGTACTTC	TRBJ2-5	TRBV19	.	.
CASTPDRSSYEQYF	TGTGCCAGCACCCCTGACAGGAGCTCCTACGAGCAGTACTTC	TRBJ2-7	TRBV2	.	.
CAWETTGQGYTF	TGTGCCTGGGAGACGACAGGGCAAGGCTACACCTTC	TRBJ1-2	TRBV30	.	TRBD1
CASSFSGEQFF	TGTGCCAGCAGCTTTAGCGGAGAGCAGTTCTTC	TRBJ2-1	TRBV11-2	.	.
CASSQVGDEQYF	TGTGCCAGCAGCCAGGTCGGGGACGAGCAGTACTTC	TRBJ2-7	TRBV14	.	.